This TCR beta chain was sequenced in a study of response to subunit inactivated influenza vaccine. Overall study findings and caveats: The authors suggested that every seasonal influenza vaccination recruits few new T cells.

Per germline, CDR1 SGHDT and CDR2 YYEEEE. The ends were cut back, 4 bases at V and 4 bases at J, with 11 bases in the middle. The CDR3 contains 14 residues. To note about this clonotype: Its target is unknown.

TCRdb re-called the RT-PCR reads through MiXCR, storing one row per CDR3 protein. The table has 300,000 to 350,000 distinct CDR3 sequences, 20% to 25% seen once. The chain is built from TRBV5-6 and TRBJ2-2; possible D gene TRBD2, 6 bases. The sequence derives from a man aged 50 to 75 who received an inactivated influenza vaccine. The starting material was PBMCs from blood, obtained around 22 months after vaccination. CDR3 in DNA: TGTGCCAGCAGCCGGTGGCGGGGCACCGGGGAGCTGTTTTTT. This codes for CASSRWRGTGELFF. The variable domain in full, completed from reference TRBV5-6 and TRBJ2-2, reads DAGVTQSPTHLIKTRGQQVTLRCSPKSGHDTVSWYQQALGQGPQFIFQYYEEEERQRGNFPDRFSGHQFPNYSSELNVNALLLGDSALYLCASSRWRGTGELFFGEGSRLTVL.